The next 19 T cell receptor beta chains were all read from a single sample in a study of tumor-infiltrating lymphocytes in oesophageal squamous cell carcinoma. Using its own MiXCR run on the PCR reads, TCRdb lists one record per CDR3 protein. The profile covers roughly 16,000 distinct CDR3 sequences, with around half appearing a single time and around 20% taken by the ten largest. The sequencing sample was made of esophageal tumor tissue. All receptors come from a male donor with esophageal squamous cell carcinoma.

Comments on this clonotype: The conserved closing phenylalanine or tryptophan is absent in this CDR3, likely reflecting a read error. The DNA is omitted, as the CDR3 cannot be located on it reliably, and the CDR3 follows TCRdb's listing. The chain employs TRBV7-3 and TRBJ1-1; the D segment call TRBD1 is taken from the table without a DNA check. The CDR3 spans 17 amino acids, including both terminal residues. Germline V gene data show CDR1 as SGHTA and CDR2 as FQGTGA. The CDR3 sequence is CASSLGGQSYNEQFFGP.

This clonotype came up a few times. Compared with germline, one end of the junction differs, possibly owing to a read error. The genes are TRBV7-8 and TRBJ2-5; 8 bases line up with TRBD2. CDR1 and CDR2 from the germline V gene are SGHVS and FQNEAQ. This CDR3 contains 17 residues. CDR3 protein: CASSLKGTRDPREAQYF. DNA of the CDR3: TGTGCCAGCAGCTTAAAAGGGACTAGGGACCCCCGAGAGGCCCAGTACTTC.

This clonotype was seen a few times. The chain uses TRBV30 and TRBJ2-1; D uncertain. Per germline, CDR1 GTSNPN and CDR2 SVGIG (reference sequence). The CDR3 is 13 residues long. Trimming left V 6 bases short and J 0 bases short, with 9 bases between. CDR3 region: CACSKSSYNEQFF. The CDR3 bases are TGTGCCTGCTCAAAGAGCTCCTACAATGAGCAGTTCTTC.

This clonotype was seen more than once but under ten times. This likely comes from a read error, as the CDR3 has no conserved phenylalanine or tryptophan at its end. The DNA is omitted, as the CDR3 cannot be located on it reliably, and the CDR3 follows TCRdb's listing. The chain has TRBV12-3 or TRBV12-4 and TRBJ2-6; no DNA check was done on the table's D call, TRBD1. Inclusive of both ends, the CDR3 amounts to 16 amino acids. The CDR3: CASSLYRGGETQYFGP.

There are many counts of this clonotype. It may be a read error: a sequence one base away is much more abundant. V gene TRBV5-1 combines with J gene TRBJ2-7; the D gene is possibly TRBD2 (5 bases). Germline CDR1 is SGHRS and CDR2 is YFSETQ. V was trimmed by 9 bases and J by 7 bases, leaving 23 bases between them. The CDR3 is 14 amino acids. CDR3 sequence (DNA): TGCGCCACCTCTCCGTTCCTAGCCAGCAATGAGCAGTACTTC. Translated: CATSPFLASNEQYF.

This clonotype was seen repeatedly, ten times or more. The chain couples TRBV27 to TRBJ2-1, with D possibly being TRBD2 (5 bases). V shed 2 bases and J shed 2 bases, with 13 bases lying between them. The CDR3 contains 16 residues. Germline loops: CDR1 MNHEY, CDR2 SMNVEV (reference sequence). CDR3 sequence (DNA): TGTGCCAGCAGTTTACTGACCGGAGGCCCCTACAATGAGCAGTTCTTC. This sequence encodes CASSLLTGGPYNEQFF.

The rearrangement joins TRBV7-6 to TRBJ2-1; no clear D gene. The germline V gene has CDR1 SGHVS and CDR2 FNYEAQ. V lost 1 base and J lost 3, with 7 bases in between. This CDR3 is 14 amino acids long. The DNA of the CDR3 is TGTGCCAGCAGCTTAGGTGGCGGCTACAATGAGCAGTTCTTC. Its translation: CASSLGGGYNEQFF.

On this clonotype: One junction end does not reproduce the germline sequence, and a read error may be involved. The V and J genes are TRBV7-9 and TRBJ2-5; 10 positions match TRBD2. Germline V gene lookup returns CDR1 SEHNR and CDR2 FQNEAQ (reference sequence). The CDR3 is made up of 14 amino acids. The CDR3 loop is CASSSSGRVETQYF. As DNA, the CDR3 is TGTGCTAGCAGCTCCAGCGGGAGGGTAGAGACCCAGTACTTC.

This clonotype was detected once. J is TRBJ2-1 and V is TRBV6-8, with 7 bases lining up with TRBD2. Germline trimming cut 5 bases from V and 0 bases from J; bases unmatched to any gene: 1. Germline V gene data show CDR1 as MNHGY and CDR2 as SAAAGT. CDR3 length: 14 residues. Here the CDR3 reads CASSGTNSYNEQFF. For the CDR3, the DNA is TGTGCCAGCAGTGGGACTAACTCCTACAATGAGCAGTTCTTC.

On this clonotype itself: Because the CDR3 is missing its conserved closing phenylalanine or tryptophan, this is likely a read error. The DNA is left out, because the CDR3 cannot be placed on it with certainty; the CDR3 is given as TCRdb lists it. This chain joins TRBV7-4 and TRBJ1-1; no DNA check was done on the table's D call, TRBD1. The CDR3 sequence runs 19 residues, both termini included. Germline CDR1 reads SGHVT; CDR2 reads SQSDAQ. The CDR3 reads CASSFSTGTEGRETQYFGQ.

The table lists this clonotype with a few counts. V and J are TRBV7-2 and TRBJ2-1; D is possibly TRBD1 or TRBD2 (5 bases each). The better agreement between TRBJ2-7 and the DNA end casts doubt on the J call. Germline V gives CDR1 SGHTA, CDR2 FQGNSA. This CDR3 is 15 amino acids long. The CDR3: CASSLGGTLSYEQYF. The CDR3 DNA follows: TGTGCCAGCAGCTTAGGAGGGACGCTCTCCTACGAGCAGTACTTC.

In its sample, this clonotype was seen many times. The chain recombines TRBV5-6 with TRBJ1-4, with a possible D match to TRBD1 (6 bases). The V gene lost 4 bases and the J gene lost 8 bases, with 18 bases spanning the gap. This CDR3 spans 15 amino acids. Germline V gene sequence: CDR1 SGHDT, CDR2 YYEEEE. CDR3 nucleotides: TGTGCCAGCAGCCCTGAGGGGGGGAGAGGCGAAAAACTGTTTTTT. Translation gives CASSPEGGRGEKLFF.

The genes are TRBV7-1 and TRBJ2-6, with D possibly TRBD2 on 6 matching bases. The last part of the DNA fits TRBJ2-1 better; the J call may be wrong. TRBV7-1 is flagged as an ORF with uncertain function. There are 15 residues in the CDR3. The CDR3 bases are TGTGCCAGCAGCTCCCTTGGGAGTAGCGGAGGCCAGCAGTTCTTC. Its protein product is CASSSLGSSGGQQFF.

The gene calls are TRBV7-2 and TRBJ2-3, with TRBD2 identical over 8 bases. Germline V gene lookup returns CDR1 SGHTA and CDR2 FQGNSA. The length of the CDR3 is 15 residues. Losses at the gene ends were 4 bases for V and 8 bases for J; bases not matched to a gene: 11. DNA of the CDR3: TGTGCCAGCAGCTCCACTAGCGGACCTCAGGGTACGCAGTATTTT. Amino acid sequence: CASSSTSGPQGTQYF.

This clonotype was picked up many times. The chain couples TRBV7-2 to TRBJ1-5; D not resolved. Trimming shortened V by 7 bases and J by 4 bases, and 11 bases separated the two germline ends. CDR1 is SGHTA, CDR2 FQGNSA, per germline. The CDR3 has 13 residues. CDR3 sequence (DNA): TGTGCCAGCACCCTCCACCTAAATCAGCCCCAGCATTTT. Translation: CASTLHLNQPQHF.

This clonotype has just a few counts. This chain's CDR3 is CASSLLRGAGSYNEQFF. The CDR3, as DNA: TGTGCCAGCAGCTTACTAAGGGGGGCAGGCTCCTACAATGAGCAGTTCTTC. The chain couples TRBV7-6 to TRBJ2-1, with D perhaps assigned TRBD1 or TRBD2 (6 bases each). The ends were cut back, 2 bases at V and 0 bases at J, with 14 bases in the middle. Per the germline V gene, CDR1 is SGHVS and CDR2 is FNYEAQ. The CDR3 totals 17 residues.

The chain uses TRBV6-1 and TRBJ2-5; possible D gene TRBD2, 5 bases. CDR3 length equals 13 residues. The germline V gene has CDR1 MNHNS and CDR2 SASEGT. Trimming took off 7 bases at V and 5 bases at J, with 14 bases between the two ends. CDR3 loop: CASIRAVGETQYF. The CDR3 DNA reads TGTGCCAGCATTCGAGCGGTCGGGGAGACCCAGTACTTC.

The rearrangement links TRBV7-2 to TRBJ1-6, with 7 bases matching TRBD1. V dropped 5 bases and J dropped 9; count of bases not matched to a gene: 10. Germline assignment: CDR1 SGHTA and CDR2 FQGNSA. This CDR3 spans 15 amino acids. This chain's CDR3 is CASSTRQGGGSPLHF. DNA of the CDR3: TGTGCCAGCAGCACCCGACAGGGCGGTGGTTCACCCCTCCACTTT.

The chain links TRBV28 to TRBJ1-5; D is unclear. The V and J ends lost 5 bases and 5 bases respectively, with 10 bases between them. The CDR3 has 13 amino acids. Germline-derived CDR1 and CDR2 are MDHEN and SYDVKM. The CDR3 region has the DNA TGTGCCAGCAGTCCCCCGTCCTATCAGCCCCAGCATTTT. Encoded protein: CASSPPSYQPQHF.